This T cell receptor (beta chain) was sequenced in a study of T cell responses to AZD1222 COVID-19 vaccine. Study-wide findings and caveats: The donor group comprised mostly white British people and more females; the analysis possibly underestimated clonal diversity. The breadth and depth of Spike-specific TCRs increased once two AZD1222 doses had been given.

To note about this clone: Its antigen is unidentified.

Only in-frame clones appear in the TCRdb table, and some are missing; sequencing was by immunoSEQ multiplex PCR. The data hold 150,000 or so clones, with 89% observed a single time. This TCR derives from an adult in good health. Specimen: peripheral blood, collected on day 0 of AZD1222 vaccination.

The CDR3 loop reads CASSARNGGNTIYF. Here the CDR3 DNA reads TGTGCCAGCAGCGCGAGAAATGGGGGAAACACCATATATTTT. The chain uses TRBV9 and TRBJ1-3; D remains unclear. CDR3 length: 14 residues. Looked up from germline, CDR1 is SGDLS and CDR2 is YYNGEE. With 3 bases removed from V and 4 bases from J, the gap between germline ends came to 11 bases.